Listed below are T cell receptor beta chains from one sample, sequenced in a study of human T cells and chemical hapten exposure. TCRdb used MiXCR to reprocess the RACE reads, holding one entry per CDR3 protein. The sample comprises about 50,000 distinct CDR3 sequences, 4.3% of which are singletons, and roughly 1.6% rests with the top ten. Material for sequencing was whole blood. The receptors originated from a female donor in good health. Some clones in this sample may be carry-over from other donors' samples. Both conserved end residues are part of each CDR3. The order of the fields is D gene, V gene, clone size, J gene, CDR3 protein, CDR3 DNA. The D gene is left open where the match is weak. Clone size is given for some rows only: seen once, a few or many times, or a class if the clone is expanded.

-	TRBV6-1	many	TRBJ1-1	CASKRAQGTEAFF	TGTGCCAGCAAACGGGCCCAGGGCACTGAAGCTTTCTTT
-	TRBV5-5	many	TRBJ1-6	CASSFSLGDFFNNSPLHF	TGTGCCAGCAGCTTCTCATTGGGGGATTTTTTTAATAATTCACCCCTCCACTTT
-	TRBV19	few	TRBJ2-1	CASSNSRAKQFF	TGTGCCAGTAGCAACTCAAGGGCAAAGCAGTTCTTC
-	TRBV10-2	many	TRBJ1-1	CATTWTENTEAFF	TGCGCCACTACATGGACCGAGAACACTGAAGCTTTCTTT
TRBD2	TRBV20-1	many	TRBJ2-5	CSAKRLAGAPYQETQYF	TGCAGTGCTAAAAGACTAGCGGGGGCCCCGTACCAAGAGACCCAGTACTTC
-	TRBV20-1	-	TRBJ2-3	CSAPHDGRADTQYF	TGCAGTGCTCCCCACGATGGCAGGGCAGATACGCAGTATTTT
-	TRBV20-1	many	TRBJ2-5	CSATWDKKETQYF	TGCAGTGCTACCTGGGACAAGAAAGAGACCCAGTACTTC
TRBD1	TRBV3-1	many	TRBJ2-7	CASSPDPGQQNEQYF	TGTGCCAGCAGCCCGGATCCGGGACAGCAGAACGAGCAGTACTTC
-	TRBV7-8	many	TRBJ1-4	CASSLGAGEGKLFF	TGTGCCAGCAGCTTAGGGGCTGGTGAAGGGAAACTGTTTTTT
-	TRBV29-1	-	TRBJ1-5	CSVGQPNRPQHF	TGCAGCGTTGGGCAGCCTAATCGACCCCAGCATTTT
-	TRBV28	many	TRBJ2-4	CASSLTGAAIAKNIQYF	TGTGCCAGCAGTTTAACGGGGGCAGCCATAGCCAAAAACATTCAGTACTTC
-	TRBV24-1	many	TRBJ2-5	CATSDLQYETQYF	TGTGCCACCAGTGATTTGCAGTATGAGACCCAGTACTTC
-	TRBV6-1	many	TRBJ2-6	CATRDSGANVLTF	TGTGCCACCCGGGATTCTGGGGCCAACGTCCTGACTTTC
TRBD2	TRBV6-6	many	TRBJ2-3	CASSYPKLAGDTDTQYF	TGTGCCAGCAGTTACCCTAAGCTAGCGGGGGACACAGATACGCAGTATTTT
-	TRBV29-1	many	TRBJ1-1	CSVVRGFDTEAFF	TGCAGCGTTGTCAGAGGGTTCGACACTGAAGCTTTCTTT
TRBD2	TRBV30	-	TRBJ2-3	CAWSQGTSGSSTDTQYF	TGTGCCTGGAGTCAGGGGACTAGCGGATCTAGCACAGATACGCAGTATTTT
-	TRBV20-1	many	TRBJ2-3	CSARTYSAGTASTDTQYF	TGCAGTGCTAGAACATACTCAGCCGGGACGGCAAGCACAGATACGCAGTATTTT
TRBD2	TRBV20-1	many	TRBJ2-1	CSAREARGGTYNEQFF	TGCAGTGCTAGAGAGGCGCGGGGGGGCACCTACAATGAGCAGTTCTTC
TRBD2	TRBV27	many	TRBJ2-1	CASSPTGGLLGEQFF	TGTGCCAGCAGTCCCACGGGGGGGCTCCTGGGAGAGCAGTTCTTC
-	TRBV3-2	many	TRBJ2-1	CASAPGPSVSDEQFF	TGTGCCAGCGCGCCGGGACCCTCCGTTAGTGATGAGCAGTTCTTC
TRBD1	TRBV3-1	few	TRBJ1-6	CASSQEGQTLRSPLHF	TGTGCCAGCAGCCAAGAGGGACAGACCCTGAGGTCACCCCTCCACTTT
TRBD1	TRBV9	many	TRBJ2-2	CASSQDRDRVWDQIGELFF	TGTGCCAGCAGCCAAGACCGGGACAGGGTTTGGGATCAGATCGGGGAGCTGTTTTTT
-	TRBV5-1	few	TRBJ1-2	CASSPMDSNYGYTF	TGCGCCAGCAGCCCGATGGACAGTAACTATGGCTACACCTTC
-	TRBV6-2/TRBV6-3	few	TRBJ2-3	CASRTSSDTQYF	TGTGCCAGCAGAACAAGCTCAGATACGCAGTATTTT
-	TRBV14	many	TRBJ2-5	CASSPSSAPWGQETQYF	TGTGCCAGCAGCCCATCGTCGGCTCCTTGGGGGCAAGAGACCCAGTACTTC
-	TRBV7-2	many	TRBJ1-4	CASSWETYTARNEKLFF	TGTGCCAGCAGCTGGGAGACGTACACCGCCAGAAATGAAAAACTGTTTTTT
-	TRBV6-2/TRBV6-3	many	TRBJ2-7	CASSYSTVYEQYF	TGTGCCAGCAGTTACTCAACAGTCTACGAGCAGTACTTC
-	TRBV10-3	many	TRBJ2-1	CAISESREQFF	TGTGCCATCAGTGAGTCCAGGGAGCAGTTCTTC
-	TRBV29-1	many	TRBJ2-1	CSAIRGDEQFF	TGCAGCGCTATTAGAGGGGATGAGCAGTTCTTC
-	TRBV3-1	few	TRBJ1-5	CASSLGGQGNQPQHF	TGTGCCAGCAGCCTTGGGGGGCAGGGGAATCAGCCCCAGCATTTT
-	TRBV29-1	many	TRBJ1-1	CSVGQEAFF	TGCAGCGTTGGGCAGGAAGCTTTCTTT
-	TRBV5-1	many	TRBJ2-7	CASRDTSYEQYF	TGCGCCAGCCGGGACACCTCCTACGAGCAGTACTTC
TRBD2	TRBV7-2	-	TRBJ2-3	CASSLVSAGDTQYF	TGTGCCAGCAGCTTAGTGTCAGCGGGGGATACGCAGTATTTT
-	TRBV18	many	TRBJ1-6	CASSLRDSKSPLHF	TGTGCCAGCTCGCTCCGGGATTCCAAATCACCCCTCCACTTT
-	TRBV6-4	many	TRBJ1-6	CASSERIRTEHSPLHF	TGTGCCAGCAGTGAACGAATACGGACGGAGCATTCACCCCTCCACTTT
-	TRBV28	few	TRBJ1-5	CASISKEEPQNF	TGTGCCAGCATCAGCAAGGAAGAGCCCCAGAATTTT
-	TRBV7-9	-	TRBJ1-1	CASSLSQNTEAFF	TGTGCCAGCAGCCTTTCACAGAACACTGAAGCTTTCTTT
-	TRBV15	many	TRBJ1-4	CATSRDGGTSYEKLFF	TGTGCCACCAGCAGAGATGGAGGCACATCTTATGAAAAACTGTTTTTT
-	TRBV20-1	many	TRBJ2-1	CSANSRATSSYNEQFF	TGCAGTGCTAACTCTAGGGCAACGAGCTCCTACAATGAGCAGTTCTTC
-	TRBV25-1	many	TRBJ2-6	CASFHSGANVLTF	TGTGCCAGCTTCCACTCTGGGGCCAACGTCCTGACTTTC
-	TRBV30	many	TRBJ1-4	CALVRGDGEKLFF	TGTGCCTTGGTTAGGGGGGACGGCGAAAAACTGTTTTTT
-	TRBV15	many	TRBJ2-1	CATSRDLEQFF	TGTGCCACCAGCAGAGATTTGGAGCAGTTCTTC
-	TRBV21-1	many	TRBJ2-2	CASSKMRDSDTGELFF	TGTGCCAGCAGCAAAATGCGGGACAGCGACACCGGGGAGCTGTTTTTT
-	TRBV6-6	many	TRBJ2-2	CASSSSTGGVGELFF	TGTGCCAGCAGCTCGTCGACAGGAGGGGTCGGGGAGCTGTTTTTT
TRBD2	TRBV19	many	TRBJ2-2	CASRKRSSGGLRGTGELFF	TGTGCCAGTCGAAAACGGTCTAGCGGGGGTCTTCGGGGCACCGGGGAGCTGTTTTTT
-	TRBV12-3/TRBV12-4	many	TRBJ1-1	CASSLTPMNTEAFF	TGTGCCAGCAGTCTTACACCCATGAACACTGAAGCTTTCTTT
-	TRBV6-1	many	TRBJ1-1	CASSEIGLTEAFF	TGTGCCAGCAGCGAAATTGGACTCACTGAAGCTTTCTTT